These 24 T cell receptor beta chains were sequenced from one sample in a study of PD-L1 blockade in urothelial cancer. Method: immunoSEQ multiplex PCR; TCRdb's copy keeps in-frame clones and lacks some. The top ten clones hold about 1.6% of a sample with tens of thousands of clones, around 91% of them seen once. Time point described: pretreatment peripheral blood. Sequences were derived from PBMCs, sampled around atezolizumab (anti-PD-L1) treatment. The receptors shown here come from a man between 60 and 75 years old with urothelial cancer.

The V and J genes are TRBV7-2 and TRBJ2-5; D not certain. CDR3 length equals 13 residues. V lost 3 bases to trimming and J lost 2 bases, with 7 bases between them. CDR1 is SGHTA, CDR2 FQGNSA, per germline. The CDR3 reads CASSLRQQETQYF. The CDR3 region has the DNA TGTGCCAGCAGCTTGCGGCAGCAAGAGACCCAGTACTTC.

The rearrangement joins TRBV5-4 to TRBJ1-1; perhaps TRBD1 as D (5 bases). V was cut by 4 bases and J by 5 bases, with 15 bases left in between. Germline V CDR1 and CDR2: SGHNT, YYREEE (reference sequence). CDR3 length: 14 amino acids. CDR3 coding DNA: TGTGCCAGCAGCCGGGGCGGGGGAGGGACTGAAGCTTTCTTT. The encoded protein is CASSRGGGGTEAFF.

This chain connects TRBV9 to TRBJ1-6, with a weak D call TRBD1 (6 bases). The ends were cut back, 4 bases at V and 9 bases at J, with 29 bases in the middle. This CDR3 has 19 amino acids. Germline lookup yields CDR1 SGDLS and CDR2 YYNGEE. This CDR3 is CASSPRGRGSGTGGSPLHF. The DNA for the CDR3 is TGTGCCAGCAGCCCGAGAGGGAGGGGGAGCGGGACCGGCGGTTCACCCCTCCACTTT.

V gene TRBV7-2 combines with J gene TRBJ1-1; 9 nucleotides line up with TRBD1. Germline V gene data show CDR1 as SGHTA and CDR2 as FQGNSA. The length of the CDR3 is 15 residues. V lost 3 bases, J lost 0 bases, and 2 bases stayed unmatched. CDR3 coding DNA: TGTGCCAGCAGCTTTGGACAGGGGATGAACACTGAAGCTTTCTTT. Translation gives CASSFGQGMNTEAFF.

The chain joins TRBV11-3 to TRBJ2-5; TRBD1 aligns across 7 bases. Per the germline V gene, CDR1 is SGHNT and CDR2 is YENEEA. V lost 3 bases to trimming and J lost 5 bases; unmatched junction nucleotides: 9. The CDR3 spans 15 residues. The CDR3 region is CASSLHRGMDETQYF. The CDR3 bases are TGTGCCAGCAGCTTGCACAGGGGAATGGATGAGACCCAGTACTTC.

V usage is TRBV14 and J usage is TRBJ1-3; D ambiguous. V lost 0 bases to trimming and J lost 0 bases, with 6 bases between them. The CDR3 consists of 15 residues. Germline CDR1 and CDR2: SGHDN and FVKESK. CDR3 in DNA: TGTGCCAGCAGCCAAGAACACAACTCTGGAAACACCATATATTTT. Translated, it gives CASSQEHNSGNTIYF.

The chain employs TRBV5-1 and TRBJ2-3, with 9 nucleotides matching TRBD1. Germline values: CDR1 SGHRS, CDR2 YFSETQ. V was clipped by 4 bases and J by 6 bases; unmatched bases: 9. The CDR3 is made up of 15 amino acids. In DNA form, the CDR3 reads TGCGCCAGCAGCGCACAGGGACAGGGTTACGATACGCAGTATTTT. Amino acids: CASSAQGQGYDTQYF.

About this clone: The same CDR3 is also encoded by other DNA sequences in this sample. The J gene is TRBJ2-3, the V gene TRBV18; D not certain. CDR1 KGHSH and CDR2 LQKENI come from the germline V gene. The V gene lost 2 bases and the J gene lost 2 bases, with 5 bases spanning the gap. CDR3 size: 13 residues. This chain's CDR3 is CASSPSITDTQYF. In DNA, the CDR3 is TGTGCCAGCTCACCATCAATCACAGATACGCAGTATTTT.

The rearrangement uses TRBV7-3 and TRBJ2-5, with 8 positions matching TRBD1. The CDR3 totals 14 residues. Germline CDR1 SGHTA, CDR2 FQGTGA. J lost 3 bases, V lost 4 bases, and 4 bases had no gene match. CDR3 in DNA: TGTGCCAGCAGCTCATCAGGGGGCGAAGAGACCCAGTACTTC. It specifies CASSSSGGEETQYF.

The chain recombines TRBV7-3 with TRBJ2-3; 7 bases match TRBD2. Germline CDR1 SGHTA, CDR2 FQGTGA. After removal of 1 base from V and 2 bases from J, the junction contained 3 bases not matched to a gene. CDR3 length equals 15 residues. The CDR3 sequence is CASSLMGGNTDTQYF. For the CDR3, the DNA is TGTGCCAGCAGCTTAATGGGAGGGAACACAGATACGCAGTATTTT.

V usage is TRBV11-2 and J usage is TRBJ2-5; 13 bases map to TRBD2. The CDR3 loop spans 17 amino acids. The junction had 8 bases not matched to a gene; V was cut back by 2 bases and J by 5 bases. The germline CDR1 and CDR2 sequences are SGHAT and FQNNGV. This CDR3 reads CASSLLTSGGAGETQYF. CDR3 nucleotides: TGTGCCAGCAGCTTATTAACTAGCGGGGGGGCGGGGGAGACCCAGTACTTC.

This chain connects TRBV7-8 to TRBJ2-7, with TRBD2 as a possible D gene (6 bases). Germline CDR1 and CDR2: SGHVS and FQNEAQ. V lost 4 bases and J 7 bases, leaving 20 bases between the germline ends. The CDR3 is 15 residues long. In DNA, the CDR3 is TGTGCCAGCAGCTCGCCGGGACTGGGCGATGCAGAGCAGTACTTC. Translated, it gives CASSSPGLGDAEQYF. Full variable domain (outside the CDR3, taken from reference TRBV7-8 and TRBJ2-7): GAGVSQSPRYKVAKRGQDVALRCDPISGHVSLFWYQQALGQGPEFLTYFQNEAQLDKSGLPSDRFFAERPEGSVSTLKIQRTQQEDSAVYLCASSSPGLGDAEQYFGPGTRLTVT.

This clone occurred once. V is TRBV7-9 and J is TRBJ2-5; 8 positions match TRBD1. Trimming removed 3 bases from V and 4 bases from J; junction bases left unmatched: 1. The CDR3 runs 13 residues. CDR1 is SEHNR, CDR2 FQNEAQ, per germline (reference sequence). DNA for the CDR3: TGTGCCAGCAGCTTCGGGACAGGAGAGACCCAGTACTTC. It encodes CASSFGTGETQYF.

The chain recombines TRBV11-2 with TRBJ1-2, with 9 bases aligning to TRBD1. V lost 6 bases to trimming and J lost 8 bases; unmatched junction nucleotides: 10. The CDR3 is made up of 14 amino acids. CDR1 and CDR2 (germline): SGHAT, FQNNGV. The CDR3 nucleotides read TGTGCCAGCAGACCCCTTACGGGACAGGGCGGCTACACCTTC. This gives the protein CASRPLTGQGGYTF.

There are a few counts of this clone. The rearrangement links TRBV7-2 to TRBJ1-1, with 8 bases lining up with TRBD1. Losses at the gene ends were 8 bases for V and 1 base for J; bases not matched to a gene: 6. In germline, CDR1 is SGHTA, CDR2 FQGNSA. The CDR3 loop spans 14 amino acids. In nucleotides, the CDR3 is TGTGCCAGCCAAAAGGACAGGGCGAACACTGAAGCTTTCTTT. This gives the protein CASQKDRANTEAFF.

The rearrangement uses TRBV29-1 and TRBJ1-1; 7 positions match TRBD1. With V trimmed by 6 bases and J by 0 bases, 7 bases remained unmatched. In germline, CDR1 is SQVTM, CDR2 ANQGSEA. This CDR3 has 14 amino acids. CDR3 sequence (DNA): TGCAGCGTCGAGTCGGGACAGATGAACACTGAAGCTTTCTTT. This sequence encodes CSVESGQMNTEAFF.

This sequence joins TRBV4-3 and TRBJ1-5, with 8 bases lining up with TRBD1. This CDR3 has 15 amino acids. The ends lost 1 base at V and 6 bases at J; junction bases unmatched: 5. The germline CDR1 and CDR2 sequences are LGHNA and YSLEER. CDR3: CASSQVAGGGQPQHF. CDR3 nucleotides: TGCGCCAGCAGCCAAGTTGCAGGGGGCGGTCAGCCCCAGCATTTT.

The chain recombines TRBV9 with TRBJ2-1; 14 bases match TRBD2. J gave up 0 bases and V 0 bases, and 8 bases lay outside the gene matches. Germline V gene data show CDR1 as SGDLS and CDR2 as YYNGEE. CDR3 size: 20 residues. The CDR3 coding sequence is TGTGCCAGCAGCGTAGCGGGACTAGCGGGAGACAGGTCCTCCTACAATGAGCAGTTCTTC. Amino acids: CASSVAGLAGDRSSYNEQFF.

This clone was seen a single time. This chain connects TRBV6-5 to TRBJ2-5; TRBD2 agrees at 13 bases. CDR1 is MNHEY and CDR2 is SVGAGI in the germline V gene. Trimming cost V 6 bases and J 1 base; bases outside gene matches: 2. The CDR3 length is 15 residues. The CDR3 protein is CASSRLAGGQETQYF. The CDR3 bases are TGTGCCAGCAGCCGACTAGCGGGGGGCCAAGAGACCCAGTACTTC.

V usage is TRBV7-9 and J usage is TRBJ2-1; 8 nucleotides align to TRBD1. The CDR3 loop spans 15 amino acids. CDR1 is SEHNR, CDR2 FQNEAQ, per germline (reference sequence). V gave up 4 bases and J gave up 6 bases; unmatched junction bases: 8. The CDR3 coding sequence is TGTGCCAGCAGCTCAGGACAGGGAAAGAGCAATGAGCAGTTCTTC. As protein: CASSSGQGKSNEQFF.

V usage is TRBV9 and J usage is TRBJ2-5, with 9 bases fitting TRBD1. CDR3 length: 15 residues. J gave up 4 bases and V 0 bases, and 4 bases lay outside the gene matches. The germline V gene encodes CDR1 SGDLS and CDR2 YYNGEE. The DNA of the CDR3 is TGTGCCAGCAGCGTAGACTCGGGACAGGGAGAGACCCAGTACTTC. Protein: CASSVDSGQGETQYF.

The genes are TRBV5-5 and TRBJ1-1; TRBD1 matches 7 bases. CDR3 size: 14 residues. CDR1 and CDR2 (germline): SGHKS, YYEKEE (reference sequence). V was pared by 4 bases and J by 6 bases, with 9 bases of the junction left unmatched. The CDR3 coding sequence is TGTGCCAGCAGCCGACAGGGTGAAGGGTCTGAAGCTTTCTTT. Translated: CASSRQGEGSEAFF.

CDR3 region: CAWSGLAEYNEQFF. The CDR3 DNA reads as TGTGCCTGGAGCGGACTAGCGGAATACAATGAGCAGTTCTTC. The V call is TRBV30, the J call TRBJ2-1, with 10 bases that match TRBD2. The CDR3 has 14 amino acids. Germline V gene lookup returns CDR1 GTSNPN and CDR2 SVGIG (reference sequence). Unmatched junction bases numbered 3, after V lost 3 bases and J lost 4 bases.

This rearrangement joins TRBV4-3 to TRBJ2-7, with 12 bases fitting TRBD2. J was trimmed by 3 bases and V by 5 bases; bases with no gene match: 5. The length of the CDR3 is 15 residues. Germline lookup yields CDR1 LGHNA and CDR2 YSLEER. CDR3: CASSARLAGDYEQYF. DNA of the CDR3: TGCGCCAGCAGCGCCCGACTAGCGGGGGACTACGAGCAGTACTTC.